This T cell receptor (beta chain) was observed in a study of T-cell reconstitution after alpha-beta-depleted transplantation in children. It was with unique molecular identifiers that the TCRbeta library was prepared. TCRdb recomputed calls from the PCR reads with MiXCR, one row per CDR3 protein. Found here are 600,000 to 800,000 distinct CDR3 sequences, about an eighth of them singletons; the top ten hold around 0.8%. This clonotype appeared many times. Its antigen remains unknown. Study-wide results and caveats: Newly produced T cells mostly accounted for T-cell counts and diversity one year post-transplant. Several patients had high TCRbeta diversity at day 60; it came from surviving recipient T cells and thymic progenitors.

Germline V gene sequence: CDR1 WNHNN, CDR2 SYGVQD (reference sequence). The CDR3 is 15 amino acids. Trimming removed 6 bases from V and 7 bases from J, with 19 bases in between. The chain carries TRBV10-1 and TRBJ2-1, with D perhaps matching TRBD2 (5 bases). The TCR was taken from a girl aged 2-9 years with congenital amegakaryocytic thrombocytopenia, due to receive a stem cell transplant. This specimen consisted of PBMCs, obtained before TCRalphabeta/CD19-depleted stem cell transplant. The CDR3 coding sequence is TGCGCCAGCAGCCCCCGAGACCCCCCGGGAAATGAGCAGTTCTTC. Amino acids: CASSPRDPPGNEQFF.